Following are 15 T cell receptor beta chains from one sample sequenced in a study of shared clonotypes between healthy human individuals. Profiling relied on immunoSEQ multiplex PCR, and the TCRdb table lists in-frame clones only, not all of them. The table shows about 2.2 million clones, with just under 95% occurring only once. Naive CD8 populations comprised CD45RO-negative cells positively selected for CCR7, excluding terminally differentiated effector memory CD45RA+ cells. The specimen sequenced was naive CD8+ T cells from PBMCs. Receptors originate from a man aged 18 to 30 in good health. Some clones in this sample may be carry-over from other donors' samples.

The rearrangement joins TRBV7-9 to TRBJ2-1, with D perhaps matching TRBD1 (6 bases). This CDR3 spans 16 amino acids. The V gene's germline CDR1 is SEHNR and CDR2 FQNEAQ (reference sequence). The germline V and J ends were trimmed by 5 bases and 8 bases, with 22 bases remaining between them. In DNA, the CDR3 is TGTGCCAGCAGCCATCCACAGGGTCGGTTGCATCATGAGCAGTTCTTC. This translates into CASSHPQGRLHHEQFF.

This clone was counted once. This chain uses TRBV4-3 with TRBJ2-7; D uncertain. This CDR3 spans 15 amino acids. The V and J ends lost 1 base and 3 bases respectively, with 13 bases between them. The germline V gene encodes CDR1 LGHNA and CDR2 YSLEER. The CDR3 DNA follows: TGCGCCAGCAGCCAAGGGTCGGGTCAAATCTACGAGCAGTACTTC. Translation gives CASSQGSGQIYEQYF.

CDR3 residues: CASQGLEPTEQYF. CDR3 coding DNA: TGTGCCAGTCAAGGACTAGAACCGACTGAGCAGTACTTC. The chain carries TRBV7-8 and TRBJ2-7; 7 nucleotides align to TRBD2. This CDR3 has 13 amino acids. Trimming removed 9 bases from V and 7 bases from J; junction bases left unmatched: 12. Germline values: CDR1 SGHVS, CDR2 FQNEAQ.

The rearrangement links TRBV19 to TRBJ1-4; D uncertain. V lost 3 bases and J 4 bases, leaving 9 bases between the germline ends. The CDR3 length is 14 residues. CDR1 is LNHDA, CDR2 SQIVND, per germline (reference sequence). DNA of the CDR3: TGTGCCAGTAGTATCGGACGGTATAATGAAAAACTGTTTTTT. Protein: CASSIGRYNEKLFF.

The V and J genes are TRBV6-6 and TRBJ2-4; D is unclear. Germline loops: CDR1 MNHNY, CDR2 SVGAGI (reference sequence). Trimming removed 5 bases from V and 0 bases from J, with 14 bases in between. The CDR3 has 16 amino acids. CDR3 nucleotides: TGTGCCAGCAGTAAATACCCTAATGGAGCCAAAAACATTCAGTACTTC. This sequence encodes CASSKYPNGAKNIQYF.

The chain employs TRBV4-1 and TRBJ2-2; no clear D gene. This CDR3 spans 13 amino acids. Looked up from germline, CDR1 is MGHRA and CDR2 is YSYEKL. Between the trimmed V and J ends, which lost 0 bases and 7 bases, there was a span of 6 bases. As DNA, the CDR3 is TGCGCCAGCAGCCAAGATTGGGGCGGGGAGCTGTTTTTT. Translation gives CASSQDWGGELFF.

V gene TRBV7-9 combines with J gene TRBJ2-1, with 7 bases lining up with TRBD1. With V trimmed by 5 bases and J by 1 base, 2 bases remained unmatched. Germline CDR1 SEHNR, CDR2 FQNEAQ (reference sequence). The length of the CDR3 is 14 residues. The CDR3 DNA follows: TGTGCCAGCAGCGGGGGACAGTCCTACAATGAGCAGTTCTTC. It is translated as CASSGGQSYNEQFF.

CDR3 nucleotides: TGTGCCAGCAGCCGGCGAGGGGCGGGAGTCCACACAGATACGCAGTATTTT. Amino acids: CASSRRGAGVHTDTQYF. The V gene is TRBV7-9, the J gene TRBJ2-3; 7 bases fit TRBD2. The V and J ends lost 5 bases and 2 bases, in that order; junction bases with no gene match: 13. CDR3 length: 17 residues. Germline lookup yields CDR1 SEHNR and CDR2 FQNEAQ (reference sequence).

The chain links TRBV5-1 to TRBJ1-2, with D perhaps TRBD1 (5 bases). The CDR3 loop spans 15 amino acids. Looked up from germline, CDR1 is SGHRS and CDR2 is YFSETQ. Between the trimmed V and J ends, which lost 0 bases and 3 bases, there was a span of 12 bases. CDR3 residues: CASSLDKGPYYGYTF. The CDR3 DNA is TGCGCCAGCAGCTTGGACAAGGGGCCCTACTATGGCTACACCTTC.

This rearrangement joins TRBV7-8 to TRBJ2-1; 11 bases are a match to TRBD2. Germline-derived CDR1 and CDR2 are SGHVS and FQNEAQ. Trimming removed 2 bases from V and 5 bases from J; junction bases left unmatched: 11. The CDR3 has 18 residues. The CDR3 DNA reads TGTGCCAGCAGCTTAAGGGTTTTGACTAGCGGGATAAACAATGAGCAGTTCTTC. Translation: CASSLRVLTSGINNEQFF.

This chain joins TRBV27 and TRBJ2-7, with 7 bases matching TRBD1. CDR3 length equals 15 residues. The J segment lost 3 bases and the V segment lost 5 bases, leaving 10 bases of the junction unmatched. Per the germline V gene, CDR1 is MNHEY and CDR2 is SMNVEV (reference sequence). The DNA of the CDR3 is TGTGCCAGCAGTCTCCGACAGGGATATTTCTACGAGCAGTACTTC. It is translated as CASSLRQGYFYEQYF.

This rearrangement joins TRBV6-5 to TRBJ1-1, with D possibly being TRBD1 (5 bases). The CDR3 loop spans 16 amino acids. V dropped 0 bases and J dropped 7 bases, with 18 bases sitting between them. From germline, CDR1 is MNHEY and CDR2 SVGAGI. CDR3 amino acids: CASSYSMGPGTSEAFF. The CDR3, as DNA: TGTGCCAGCAGTTACTCAATGGGTCCGGGGACTAGTGAAGCTTTCTTT.

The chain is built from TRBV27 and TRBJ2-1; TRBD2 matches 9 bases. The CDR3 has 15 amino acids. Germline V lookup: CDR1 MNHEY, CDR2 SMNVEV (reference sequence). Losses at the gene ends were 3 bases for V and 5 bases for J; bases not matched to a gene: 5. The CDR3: CASSFIAGVNNEQFF. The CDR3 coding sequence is TGTGCCAGCAGTTTCATAGCGGGAGTTAACAATGAGCAGTTCTTC.

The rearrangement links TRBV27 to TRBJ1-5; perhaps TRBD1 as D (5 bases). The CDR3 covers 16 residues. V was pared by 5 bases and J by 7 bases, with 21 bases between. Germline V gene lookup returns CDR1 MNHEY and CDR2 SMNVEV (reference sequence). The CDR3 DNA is TGTGCCAGCAGTCCCCTTGGGACGCGGCTGCCCCAGCCCCAGCATTTT. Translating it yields CASSPLGTRLPQPQHF.

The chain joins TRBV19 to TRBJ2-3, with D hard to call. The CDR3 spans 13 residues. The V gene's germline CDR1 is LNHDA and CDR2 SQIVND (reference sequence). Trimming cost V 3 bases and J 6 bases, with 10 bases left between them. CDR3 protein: CASSIIPPDTQYF. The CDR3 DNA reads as TGTGCCAGTAGTATTATTCCTCCGGATACGCAGTATTTT.